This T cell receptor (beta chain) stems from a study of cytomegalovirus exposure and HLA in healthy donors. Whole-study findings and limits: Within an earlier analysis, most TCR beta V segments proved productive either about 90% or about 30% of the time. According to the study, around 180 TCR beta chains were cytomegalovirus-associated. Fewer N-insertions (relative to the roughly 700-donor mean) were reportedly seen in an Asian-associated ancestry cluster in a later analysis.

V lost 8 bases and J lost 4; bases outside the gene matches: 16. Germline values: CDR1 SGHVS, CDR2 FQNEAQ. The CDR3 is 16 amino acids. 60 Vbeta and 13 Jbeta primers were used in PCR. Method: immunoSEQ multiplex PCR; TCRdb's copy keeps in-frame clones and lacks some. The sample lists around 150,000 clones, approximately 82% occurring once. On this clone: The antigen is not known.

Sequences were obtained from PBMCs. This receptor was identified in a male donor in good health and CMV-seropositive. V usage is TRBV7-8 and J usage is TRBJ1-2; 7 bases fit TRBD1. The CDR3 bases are TGTGCCAGCGCAACGCTACAGGGGTTAATAGCCTATGGCTACACCTTC. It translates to CASATLQGLIAYGYTF.